This T cell receptor beta chain was found in a study of blood T cell repertoires in COVID-19. Across the whole study: Researchers got acute and convalescent COVID-19 samples from the United States, Italy and Spain. T cells, B-cell-depleted T cells, or PBMCs provided the cDNA or gDNA that served as material.

Study processing details: Counts of nucleated cells, estimated from reference gene primer amplification, were obtained. Clones were read by immunoSEQ multiplex PCR, and TCRdb kept only the in-frame ones, dropping some. V, J and clone size are taken as reported in that table, and D and trimming were inferred from the DNA itself. The table includes a few hundred thousand clones, about 85% detected once. CDR1 and CDR2 from the germline V gene are MRHNA and SNTAGT. CDR3 size: 14 residues. V shed 7 bases, J shed 2 bases, and the junction held 7 bases outside the gene matches. The sequencing sample was made of peripheral blood. The sequence derives from a woman aged 18-29 years with acute or convalescent COVID-19. The V call is TRBV6-4, the J call TRBJ2-7; 8 bases fit TRBD2. The CDR3 sequence: CASISRGAPYEQYF. The CDR3 bases are TGTGCCAGCATTTCGCGGGGGGCTCCCTACGAGCAGTACTTC.